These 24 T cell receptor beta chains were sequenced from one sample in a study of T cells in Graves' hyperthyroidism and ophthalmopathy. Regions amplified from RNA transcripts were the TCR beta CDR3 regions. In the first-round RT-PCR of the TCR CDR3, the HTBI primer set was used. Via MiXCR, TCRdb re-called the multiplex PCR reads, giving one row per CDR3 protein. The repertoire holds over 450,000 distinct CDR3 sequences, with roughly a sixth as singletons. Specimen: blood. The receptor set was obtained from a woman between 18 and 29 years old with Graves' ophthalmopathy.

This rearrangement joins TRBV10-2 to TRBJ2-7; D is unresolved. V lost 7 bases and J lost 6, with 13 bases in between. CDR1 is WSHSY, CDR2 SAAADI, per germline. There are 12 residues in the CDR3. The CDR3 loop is CASTPSAAEQYF. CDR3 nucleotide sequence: TGCGCCAGCACTCCATCAGCCGCCGAGCAGTACTTC.

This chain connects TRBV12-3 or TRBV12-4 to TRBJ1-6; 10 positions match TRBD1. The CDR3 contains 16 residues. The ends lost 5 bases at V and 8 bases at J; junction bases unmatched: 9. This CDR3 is CASSLWQGTGDSPLHF. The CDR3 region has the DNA TGTGCCAGCAGTCTATGGCAGGGGACAGGGGATTCACCCCTCCACTTT.

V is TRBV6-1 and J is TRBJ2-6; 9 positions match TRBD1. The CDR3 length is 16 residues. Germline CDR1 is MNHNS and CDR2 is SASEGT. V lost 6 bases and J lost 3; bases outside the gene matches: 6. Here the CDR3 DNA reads TGTGCCAGCAGCACACAGGGGGCGGGTGGGGCCAACGTCCTGACTTTC. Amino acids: CASSTQGAGGANVLTF.

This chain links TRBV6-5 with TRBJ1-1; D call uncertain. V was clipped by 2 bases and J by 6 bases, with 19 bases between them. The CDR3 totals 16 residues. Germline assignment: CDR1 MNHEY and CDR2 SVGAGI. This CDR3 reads CASSYASGLQASEAFF. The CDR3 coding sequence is TGTGCCAGCAGTTACGCCTCGGGGTTACAAGCTTCTGAAGCTTTCTTT.

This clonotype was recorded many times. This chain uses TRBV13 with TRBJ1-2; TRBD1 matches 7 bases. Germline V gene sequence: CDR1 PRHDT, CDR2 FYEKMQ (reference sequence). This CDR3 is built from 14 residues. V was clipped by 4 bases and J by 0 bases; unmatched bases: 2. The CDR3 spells CASSSGTANYGYTF. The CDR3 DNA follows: TGTGCCAGCAGCTCCGGGACAGCTAACTATGGCTACACCTTC.

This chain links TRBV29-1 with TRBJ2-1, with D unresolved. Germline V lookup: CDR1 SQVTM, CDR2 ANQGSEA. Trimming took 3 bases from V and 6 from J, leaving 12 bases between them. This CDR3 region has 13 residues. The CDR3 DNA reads TGCAGCGTTGATATGGCTAACCTCAATGAGCAGTTCTTC. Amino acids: CSVDMANLNEQFF.

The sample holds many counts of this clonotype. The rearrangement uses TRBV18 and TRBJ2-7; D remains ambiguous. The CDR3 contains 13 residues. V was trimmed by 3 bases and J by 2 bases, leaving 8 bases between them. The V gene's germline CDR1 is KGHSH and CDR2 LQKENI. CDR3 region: CASSPTPPYEQYF. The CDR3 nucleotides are TGTGCCAGCTCACCGACTCCGCCCTACGAGCAGTACTTC.

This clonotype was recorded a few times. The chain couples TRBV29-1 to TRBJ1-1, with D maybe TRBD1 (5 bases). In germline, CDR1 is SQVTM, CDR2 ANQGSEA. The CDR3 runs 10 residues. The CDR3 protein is CRGGSPEAFF. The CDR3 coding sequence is TGCAGGGGGGGGAGCCCTGAAGCTTTCTTT.

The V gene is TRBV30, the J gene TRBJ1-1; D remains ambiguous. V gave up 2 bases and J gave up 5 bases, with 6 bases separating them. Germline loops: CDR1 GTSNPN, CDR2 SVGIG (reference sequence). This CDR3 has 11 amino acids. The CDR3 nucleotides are TGTGCCTGGAGTAGGAGGACTGAAGCTTTCTTT. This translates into CAWSRRTEAFF. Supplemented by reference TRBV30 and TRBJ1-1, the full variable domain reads SQTIHQWPATLVQPVGSPLSLECTVEGTSNPNLYWYRQAAGRGLQLLFYSVGIGQISSEVPQNLSASRPQDRQFILSSKKLLLSDSGFYLCAWSRRTEAFFGQGTRLTVV.

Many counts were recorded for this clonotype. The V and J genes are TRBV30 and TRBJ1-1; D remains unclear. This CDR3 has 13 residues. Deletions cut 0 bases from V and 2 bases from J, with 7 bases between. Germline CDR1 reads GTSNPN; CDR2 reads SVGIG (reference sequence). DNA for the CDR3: TGTGCCTGGAGTGTAGGGTTTAACACTGAAGCTTTCTTT. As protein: CAWSVGFNTEAFF.

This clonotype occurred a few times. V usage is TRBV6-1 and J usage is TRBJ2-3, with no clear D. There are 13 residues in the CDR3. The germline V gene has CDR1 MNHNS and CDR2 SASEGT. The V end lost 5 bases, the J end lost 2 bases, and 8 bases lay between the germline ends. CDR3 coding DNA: TGTGCCAGCAGTTACGCGGACACAGATACGCAGTATTTT. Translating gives CASSYADTDTQYF.

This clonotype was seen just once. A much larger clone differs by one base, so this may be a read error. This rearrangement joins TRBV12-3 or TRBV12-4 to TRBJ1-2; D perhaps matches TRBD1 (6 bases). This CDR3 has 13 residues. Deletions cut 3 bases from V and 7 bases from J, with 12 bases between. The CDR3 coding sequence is TGTGCCAGCAGTTTTAGGGGGTTTACTGGCTACACCTTC. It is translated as CASSFRGFTGYTF.

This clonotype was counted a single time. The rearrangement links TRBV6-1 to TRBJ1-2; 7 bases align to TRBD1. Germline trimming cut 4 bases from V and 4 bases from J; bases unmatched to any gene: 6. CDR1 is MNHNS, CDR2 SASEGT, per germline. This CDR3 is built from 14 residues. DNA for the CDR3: TGTGCCAGCAGTGCACAGGGGCCCTTCTATGGCTACACCTTC. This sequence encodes CASSAQGPFYGYTF.

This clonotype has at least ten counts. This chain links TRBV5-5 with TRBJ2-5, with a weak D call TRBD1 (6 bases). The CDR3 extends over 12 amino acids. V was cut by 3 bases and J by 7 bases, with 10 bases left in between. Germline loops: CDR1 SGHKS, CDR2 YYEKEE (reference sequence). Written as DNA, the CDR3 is TGTGCCAGCAGCTCGATGACAGGGACCCAGTACTTC. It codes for CASSSMTGTQYF.

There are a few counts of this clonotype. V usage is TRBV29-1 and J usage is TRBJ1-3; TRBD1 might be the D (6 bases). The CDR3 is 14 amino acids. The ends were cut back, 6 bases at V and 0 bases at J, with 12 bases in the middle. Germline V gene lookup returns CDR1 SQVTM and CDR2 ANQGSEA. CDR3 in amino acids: CSVGTPDSGNTIYF. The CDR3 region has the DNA TGCAGCGTGGGGACACCAGACTCTGGAAACACCATATATTTT.

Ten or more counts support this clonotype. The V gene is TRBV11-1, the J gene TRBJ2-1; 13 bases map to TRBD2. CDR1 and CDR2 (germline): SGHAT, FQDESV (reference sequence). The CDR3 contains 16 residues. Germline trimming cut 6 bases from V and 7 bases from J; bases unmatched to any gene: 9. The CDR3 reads CASRPRTSGSWNEQFF. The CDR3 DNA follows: TGTGCCAGCAGACCCCGGACTAGCGGGAGTTGGAATGAGCAGTTCTTC. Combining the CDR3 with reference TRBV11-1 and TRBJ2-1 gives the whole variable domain EAEVAQSPRYKITEKSQAVAFWCDPISGHATLYWYRQILGQGPELLVQFQDESVVDDSQLPKDRFSAERLKGVDSTLKIQPAELGDSAMYLCASRPRTSGSWNEQFFGPGTRLTVL.

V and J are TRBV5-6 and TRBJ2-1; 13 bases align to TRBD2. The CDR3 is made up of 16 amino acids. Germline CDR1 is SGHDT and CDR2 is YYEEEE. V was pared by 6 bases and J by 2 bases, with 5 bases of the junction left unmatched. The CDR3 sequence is CASNPGTSGTYNEQFF. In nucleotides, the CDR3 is TGTGCCAGCAACCCCGGGACTAGCGGGACCTACAATGAGCAGTTCTTC.

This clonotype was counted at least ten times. The CDR3 nucleotides are TGTGCCAGCAGCTTAGGGACAGGGGCGGGGGACACTGAAGCTTTCTTT. Encoded protein: CASSLGTGAGDTEAFF. V usage is TRBV11-2 and J usage is TRBJ1-1; TRBD1 agrees at 9 bases. The V and J ends lost 1 base and 3 bases, in that order; junction bases with no gene match: 6. CDR3 length equals 16 residues. Per the germline V gene, CDR1 is SGHAT and CDR2 is FQNNGV.

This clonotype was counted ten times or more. The CDR3 sequence is CASSLFDPGTEAFF. CDR3 in DNA: TGTGCCAGCAGCTTATTTGACCCGGGCACTGAAGCTTTCTTT. V usage is TRBV7-9 and J usage is TRBJ1-1; D remains unclear. The CDR3 runs 14 residues. V was pared by 2 bases and J by 4 bases, with 11 bases between. In germline, CDR1 is SEHNR, CDR2 FQNEAQ (reference sequence).

The CDR3 bases are TGTGCCAGTAGTATCTACCGGGATACGCAGTATTTT. Its translation is CASSIYRDTQYF. The chain uses TRBV19 and TRBJ2-3; D uncertain. Trimming cost V 3 bases and J 6 bases, with 7 bases left between them. Germline lookup yields CDR1 LNHDA and CDR2 SQIVND (reference sequence). The CDR3 sequence is 12 residues long.

The DNA for the CDR3 is TGCGCCAGCAGCCAAACGGGACAGGGAACCTACGAGCAGTACTTC. Translation gives CASSQTGQGTYEQYF. The V and J genes are TRBV4-1 and TRBJ2-7, with 9 bases lining up with TRBD1. Germline CDR1 MGHRA, CDR2 YSYEKL. The CDR3 is 15 amino acids. The trim removed 2 bases at V and 2 bases at J, leaving 4 bases unmatched.

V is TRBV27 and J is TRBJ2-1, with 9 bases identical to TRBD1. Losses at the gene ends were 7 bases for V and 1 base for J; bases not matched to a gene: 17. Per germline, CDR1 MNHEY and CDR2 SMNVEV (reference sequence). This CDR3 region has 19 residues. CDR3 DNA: TGTGCCAGCAATTTTAAGCCCCCCGGGACAGGGTTATCCTACAATGAGCAGTTCTTC. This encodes CASNFKPPGTGLSYNEQFF.

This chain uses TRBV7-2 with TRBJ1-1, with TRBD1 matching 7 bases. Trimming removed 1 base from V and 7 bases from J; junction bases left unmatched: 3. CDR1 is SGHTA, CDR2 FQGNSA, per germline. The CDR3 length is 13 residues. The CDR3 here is CASSLGGGNEAFF. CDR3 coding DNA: TGTGCCAGCAGCTTAGGAGGGGGCAATGAAGCTTTCTTT. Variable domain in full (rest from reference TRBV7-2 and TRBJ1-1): GAGVSQSPSNKVTEKGKDVELRCDPISGHTALYWYRQSLGQGLEFLIYFQGNSAPDKSGLPSDRFSAERTGGSVSTLTIQRTQQEDSAVYLCASSLGGGNEAFFGQGTRLTVV.

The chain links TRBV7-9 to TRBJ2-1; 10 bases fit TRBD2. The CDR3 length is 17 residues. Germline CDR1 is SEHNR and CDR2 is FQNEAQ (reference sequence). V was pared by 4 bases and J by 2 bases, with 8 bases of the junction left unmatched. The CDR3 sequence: CASSSSGGVITYNEQFF. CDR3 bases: TGTGCCAGCAGCTCCAGCGGGGGGGTCATCACCTACAATGAGCAGTTCTTC. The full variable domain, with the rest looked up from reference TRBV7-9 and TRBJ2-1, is DTGVSQNPRHKITKRGQNVTFRCDPISEHNRLYWYRQTLGQGPEFLTYFQNEAQLEKSRLLSDRFSAERPKGSFSTLEIQRTEQGDSAMYLCASSSSGGVITYNEQFFGPGTRLTVL.